These 9 T cell receptor beta chains originate from one sample sequenced in a study of blood T cell repertoires in COVID-19. Only in-frame clones appear in the TCRdb table, and some are missing; sequencing was by immunoSEQ multiplex PCR. The repertoire has roughly 30,000 clones, 88% of them found once; the top ten carry 4.5% to 7.5%. Sequencing used peripheral blood. The receptors originated from a human donor in a cohort sampled during active COVID-19.

The gene calls are TRBV6-4 and TRBJ1-2; 7 bases are shared with TRBD1. CDR3 size: 13 residues. CDR1 MRHNA and CDR2 SNTAGT come from the germline V gene. Trimming cost V 6 bases and J 6 bases; bases outside gene matches: 7. The CDR3 here is CASSETGRHGYTF. The DNA of the CDR3 is TGTGCCAGCAGCGAGACAGGGAGGCATGGCTACACCTTC.

V gene TRBV4-1 combines with J gene TRBJ2-7; 9 positions agree with TRBD2. The germline gives CDR1 MGHRA, CDR2 YSYEKL. This CDR3 comprises 15 residues. V lost 3 bases to trimming and J lost 7 bases; unmatched junction nucleotides: 10. Here the CDR3 reads CASSHALAGQREQYF. DNA for the CDR3: TGCGCCAGCAGCCATGCCCTAGCGGGGCAGCGGGAGCAGTACTTC.

The chain joins TRBV6-2 or TRBV6-3 to TRBJ2-6; no clear D gene. Germline V CDR1 and CDR2: MNHEY, SVGEGT. Trimming removed 3 bases from V and 1 base from J, with 13 bases in between. The CDR3 spans 17 residues. This chain's CDR3 is CASSYEAPTSGANVLTF. For the CDR3, the DNA is TGTGCCAGCAGTTATGAGGCCCCCACTTCTGGGGCCAACGTCCTGACTTTC.

The chain is built from TRBV11-1 and TRBJ2-1; 7 bases match TRBD1. With 8 bases clipped from V and 7 bases from J, the junction kept 17 bases outside the gene matches. The CDR3 has 16 residues. Germline CDR1 and CDR2: SGHAT and FQDESV (reference sequence). As DNA, the CDR3 is TGTGCCAGCGCAGAATACAGGGGTCCACCGGGGAATGAGCAGTTCTTC. Its protein product is CASAEYRGPPGNEQFF.

This chain links TRBV7-9 with TRBJ2-7; 12 bases line up with TRBD1. CDR1 SEHNR and CDR2 FQNEAQ come from the germline V gene (reference sequence). The CDR3 sequence is 14 residues long. J gave up 7 bases and V 4 bases, and 5 bases lay outside the gene matches. CDR3 sequence reads: CASSSRDRGREQYF. The DNA of the CDR3 is TGTGCCAGCAGCTCCCGGGACAGGGGGCGGGAGCAGTACTTC.

The chain recombines TRBV2 with TRBJ2-2; D may correspond to TRBD1 or TRBD2 (5 bases each). The CDR3 totals 13 residues. V was shortened by 7 bases and J by 4 bases, with 10 bases between the two germline ends. The germline V gene encodes CDR1 SNHLY and CDR2 FYNNEI. CDR3 nucleotide sequence: TGTGCCAGCATTGAGGGGAGCACCGGGGAGCTGTTTTTT. Encoded protein: CASIEGSTGELFF.

This clone was recorded once. The chain links TRBV27 to TRBJ1-1; D possibly corresponds to TRBD1 (6 bases). The CDR3 totals 14 residues. Per the germline V gene, CDR1 is MNHEY and CDR2 is SMNVEV (reference sequence). V shed 2 bases and J shed 6 bases, with 13 bases lying between them. The CDR3 here is CASSLDRSRPEAFF. Written as DNA, the CDR3 is TGTGCCAGCAGTTTAGACAGGTCTAGGCCTGAAGCTTTCTTT.

The chain recombines TRBV30 with TRBJ2-7, with D possibly TRBD2 on 6 matching bases. The CDR3 runs 12 residues. Germline CDR1 is GTSNPN and CDR2 is SVGIG (reference sequence). CDR3 DNA sequence: TGTGCTGGGCGGGCGGGGATATCCGAGCAGTACTTC. Its protein product is CAGRAGISEQYF. The full variable domain, its missing parts supplied by reference TRBV30 and TRBJ2-7, is SQTIHQWPATLVQPVGSPLSLECTVEGTSNPNLYWYRQAAGRGLQLLFYSVGIGQISSEVPQNLSASRPQDRQFILSSKKLLLSDSGFYLCAGRAGISEQYFGPGTRLTVT.

The genes are TRBV3-1 (or the pseudogene TRBV3-2) and TRBJ2-5; TRBD2 is a possible D gene (6 bases). The V end lost 4 bases, the J end lost 5 bases, and 11 bases lay between the germline ends. The germline V gene encodes CDR1 LGHDT and CDR2 YNNKEL (reference sequence). The CDR3 has 13 residues. The CDR3 loop reads CASSLEGRETQYF. The DNA for the CDR3 is TGTGCCAGCAGCCTCGAGGGGAGGGAGACCCAGTACTTC.